Ten or more counts support the clone carrying this TCR beta chain. No antigen is known for it. The authors made TCR beta cDNA from around 500 ng total RNA with a constant-region primer. It was through three nested multiplex PCR rounds of slightly modified ARM-PCR that TCR beta libraries arose. The first two PCR rounds used TRBV1-TRBV30 forward primers with a C-beta reverse primer, roughly 10 cycles each. MiXCR, applied by TCRdb to the multiplex PCR reads, yields one record per CDR3 protein. Of 90,000 to 100,000 distinct CDR3 sequences listed, more than 65% were seen once; the top ten hold around 9.1%. These data belong to a study of tumor-infiltrating lymphocytes in primary liver carcinoma. Study conclusions and caveats: The study found a significantly higher top-250-clone fraction in tumors than in blood (p = 0.039). Among top clones, only about 7-25% appeared in all five tumor regions.

The germline V and J ends were trimmed by 3 bases and 3 bases, with 8 bases remaining between them. The CDR3 covers 13 residues. Germline V CDR1 and CDR2: SGHVS, FQNEAQ. From unsorted bulk tissue weighing roughly 19-32 mg, DNA and RNA were co-extracted. Surgical resection was used to treat these primary liver carcinoma patients. The chain links TRBV7-8 to TRBJ1-2; TRBD1 is a possible D gene (5 bases). Sequenced input: liver tumor tissue from sampling region 5. Subset in this sample: tumor region T5, tumor centre. The TCR sequence derives from a woman aged 60-75 years with primary liver carcinoma and hepatitis B virus infection. The DNA for the CDR3 is TGTGCCAGCAGCTTCGGGACGGACTATGGCTACACCTTC. It yields the protein CASSFGTDYGYTF.